This TCR beta chain was captured in a study of type 1 regulatory T cells. As for the study in general: T-allo10 is an in vitro-generated, Tr1-enriched CD4 T cell product specific for alloantigen.

There are 12 residues in the CDR3. The V gene lost 0 bases and the J gene lost 6 bases, with 2 bases spanning the gap. Germline CDR1 KGHDR, CDR2 SFDVKD. TCRdb re-called the reads through MiXCR, storing one row per CDR3 protein. The sample shows under 6,500 distinct CDR3 sequences, more than 30% of them seen only once. This clonotype was seen a few times. Its antigen remains unknown. Notes on the study in general: Compared with non-Tr1 cells, Tr1 cells showed a narrower TCR repertoire.

The rearrangement joins TRBV24-1 to TRBJ2-1; no clear D gene. Material: cultured type 1 regulatory T (Tr1) cells, either the whole culture or a sorted fraction (not recorded which). This receptor was identified in a human donor in good health. The CDR3 nucleotides read TGTGCCACCAGTGATTTGCCCAATGAGCAGTTCTTC. Its protein product is CATSDLPNEQFF.